One TCR beta chain is described in this entry. Its antigen is currently unknown. It was RNA transcripts that yielded the amplified TCR beta CDR3 regions. Primed by the HTBI set, a first-round RT-PCR was run on the TCR CDR3. TCRdb independently ran MiXCR on the multiplex PCR reads; one entry per CDR3 protein. The table has almost 500,000 distinct CDR3 sequences, around a fifth seen once; the top ten hold approximately 49%. Diagnoses were established using clinical symptoms, serum thyroxine and TRAb, thyroid ultrasound and orbital computed tomography. Fresh peripheral blood, 8 to 10 ml, was the source of the PBMCs. The record originates from a study of T cells in Graves' hyperthyroidism and ophthalmopathy. CDR1 and CDR2 from the germline V gene are SGDLS and YYNGEE. V dropped 4 bases and J dropped 6; count of bases not matched to a gene: 9. The CDR3 has 16 amino acids. The study, taken as a whole, reports: Model output signaled ophthalmopathy a median about seven months ahead of onset.

The specimen was blood. This receptor was taken from a woman in her 70s with Graves' ophthalmopathy. The chain recombines TRBV9 with TRBJ1-4; 10 positions match TRBD1. The CDR3 sequence: CASSTQPGQGYEKLFF. The CDR3 DNA sequence: TGTGCCAGCAGCACCCAACCGGGACAGGGGTATGAAAAACTGTTTTTT.